This T cell receptor (beta chain) comes out of a study of T cell changes during pregnancy in multiple sclerosis. Some clones are missing from TCRdb's copy, which holds only in-frame ones; the method was immunoSEQ multiplex PCR. The sample holds about 94,000 clones, about 93% seen once. V lost 7 bases to trimming and J lost 2 bases, with 12 bases between them. This CDR3 spans 13 amino acids. Germline V gene sequence: CDR1 SGDLS, CDR2 YYNGEE. This clonotype originated in a female donor with multiple sclerosis, enrolled in a pregnancy study. The chain joins TRBV9 to TRBJ1-1, with D possibly TRBD1 on 5 matching bases. The sample in question was peripheral blood, obtained after pregnancy. The CDR3 loop is CASEEGTNTEAFF. As DNA, the CDR3 is TGTGCCAGCGAGGAGGGGACTAACACTGAAGCTTTCTTT.